This is a list of T cell receptor beta chains from one sample in a study of spatial heterogeneity in lung cancer. Using its own MiXCR run on the 5' RACE reads, TCRdb lists one record per CDR3 protein. The repertoire consists of around 110,000 distinct CDR3 sequences, with 10% to 15% occurring once and the leading ten covering over 15%. The source material was PBMCs, sampled at follow-up. The source is a male donor with early-stage non-small cell lung cancer. CDR3s include the opening cysteine and the closing phenylalanine or tryptophan. The D gene is left open where the match is weak. Not all rows give a size; the values are once, few, many and, for expanded clones, a class.

DNA: TGTGCCAGCAGAGAGGGGGGACATGAGCAGTTCTTC; CDR3: CASREGGHEQFF; D: .; V: TRBV12-3/TRBV12-4; size: many; J: TRBJ2-1
DNA: TGCGCCAGCCGATACCCGGCGGATAACACCGGGGAGCTGTTTTTT; CDR3: CASRYPADNTGELFF; D: .; V: TRBV5-1; size: .; J: TRBJ2-2
DNA: TGTGCCAGCAGCCAAGGACGGTCCGTTGGTGGCTACACCTTC; CDR3: CASSQGRSVGGYTF; D: .; V: TRBV9; size: .; J: TRBJ1-2
DNA: TGTGCCAGCACCATTCGACAGGGTAGCTCCTACGAGCAGTACTTC; CDR3: CASTIRQGSSYEQYF; D: TRBD1; V: TRBV25-1; size: .; J: TRBJ2-7
DNA: TGCAGTGCTAGAGTTGAGGACAGGGACACCGGTGCTTTCTTT; CDR3: CSARVEDRDTGAFF; D: TRBD1; V: TRBV20-1; size: .; J: TRBJ1-1
DNA: TGTGCCAGCAGCTCGCTCGCCTACGAGCAGTACTTC; CDR3: CASSSLAYEQYF; D: .; V: TRBV11-2; size: .; J: TRBJ2-7
DNA: TGCAGTGCTAGAGCATCGGGACAGTCGAACACTGAAGCTTTCTTT; CDR3: CSARASGQSNTEAFF; D: TRBD1; V: TRBV20-1; size: many; J: TRBJ1-1
DNA: TGTGCCATCAGTGAACTAGCGGGGTCTTTTTACGAGCAGTACTTC; CDR3: CAISELAGSFYEQYF; D: TRBD2; V: TRBV10-3; size: few; J: TRBJ2-7
DNA: TGTGCCAGCAGCTTAGAAGATCGGGGGACCAACGTCCTGACTTTC; CDR3: CASSLEDRGTNVLTF; D: .; V: TRBV7-2; size: many; J: TRBJ2-6
DNA: TGCGCCAGCAGCCAAGCACTAAGTAGTCAGCCCCAGCATTTT; CDR3: CASSQALSSQPQHF; D: .; V: TRBV4-3; size: .; J: TRBJ1-5
DNA: TGTGCCAGCAGCGTAGGGACTAGCGGGGCCGACGAGCAGTACTTC; CDR3: CASSVGTSGADEQYF; D: TRBD2; V: TRBV9; size: few; J: TRBJ2-7
DNA: TGTGCCAGTAGCATCGGGACAGGAGGGTTCAATCAGCCCCAGCATTTT; CDR3: CASSIGTGGFNQPQHF; D: TRBD1; V: TRBV19; size: .; J: TRBJ1-5
DNA: TGTGCCAGCAGTTCCACGGGGGGGCCCTACGAGCAGTACTTC; CDR3: CASSSTGGPYEQYF; D: TRBD2; V: TRBV12-3/TRBV12-4; size: few; J: TRBJ2-7
DNA: TGTGCCAGCAGCCAAGTCTTCAGGGGCAACTATGGCTACACCTTC; CDR3: CASSQVFRGNYGYTF; D: .; V: TRBV14; size: few; J: TRBJ1-2
DNA: TGTGCCAGCAGCCCCCCCGGGCTAGCGGGCTACAATGAGCAGTTCTTC; CDR3: CASSPPGLAGYNEQFF; D: TRBD2; V: TRBV7-6; size: .; J: TRBJ2-1
DNA: TGCGCCAGCAGCTACTTGGGAGGGGCAGAAGCTTTCTTT; CDR3: CASSYLGGAEAFF; D: .; V: TRBV5-1; size: many; J: TRBJ1-1
DNA: TGTGCCACCAGTGCACATTCCTACGGCTACACCTTC; CDR3: CATSAHSYGYTF; D: .; V: TRBV24-1; size: .; J: TRBJ1-2
DNA: TGTGCCAGCAGCAGATTGACAGGGCTCCAAGAGACCCAGTACTTC; CDR3: CASSRLTGLQETQYF; D: TRBD1; V: TRBV11-1; size: many; J: TRBJ2-5
DNA: TGTGCCAGCAGTTACCCTAGCGGGGGGGCAGGCGGGGAGCTGTTTTTT; CDR3: CASSYPSGGAGGELFF; D: TRBD2; V: TRBV6-6; size: few; J: TRBJ2-2
DNA: TGTGCCAGCAGCTTAGAATTGCTGGGAGGCTACACCTTC; CDR3: CASSLELLGGYTF; D: .; V: TRBV13; size: few; J: TRBJ1-2
DNA: TGTGCCAGCAGTTACGAGGGACAGGGTATCTACGAGCAGTACTTC; CDR3: CASSYEGQGIYEQYF; D: TRBD1; V: TRBV6-2/TRBV6-3; size: .; J: TRBJ2-7
DNA: TGTGCCAGCAGCCACCAGCGGGGGGTGTTGACTAGCACAGATACGCAGTATTTT; CDR3: CASSHQRGVLTSTDTQYF; D: TRBD2; V: TRBV4-2; size: few; J: TRBJ2-3
DNA: TGTGCCAGCAGTGGGAGCTTCATACCTAGCACAGATACGCAGTATTTT; CDR3: CASSGSFIPSTDTQYF; D: .; V: TRBV2; size: .; J: TRBJ2-3
DNA: TGTGCCAGCAGCGATACAGGGGATCAGCCCCAGCATTTT; CDR3: CASSDTGDQPQHF; D: TRBD1; V: TRBV7-6; size: few; J: TRBJ1-5
DNA: TGTGCCAGCAGCTTAACCCCTTACACCGGGGAGCTGTTTTTT; CDR3: CASSLTPYTGELFF; D: .; V: TRBV7-6; size: .; J: TRBJ2-2
DNA: TGTGCCAGCAGCTTATCAATTGCAGGGCCTCCGACCTACGAGCAGTACTTC; CDR3: CASSLSIAGPPTYEQYF; D: .; V: TRBV11-3; size: few; J: TRBJ2-7
DNA: TGTGCCACCAGTGATTTGCGCAGCCCCTACGAGCAGTACTTC; CDR3: CATSDLRSPYEQYF; D: .; V: TRBV24-1; size: .; J: TRBJ2-7